This T cell receptor beta chain was recorded in a study of cytomegalovirus exposure and HLA in healthy donors. The V gene's germline CDR1 is GTSNPN and CDR2 SVGIG (reference sequence). The CDR3 consists of 14 residues. V was cut by 3 bases and J by 8 bases, with 16 bases left in between. In regard to this clone: Its antigen remains unidentified.

The study, taken as a whole, reports: There were reportedly fewer N-insertions in an Asian-associated ancestry cluster than the roughly 610-donor mean, in a later analysis. Across all donors, roughly uniform sequencing depth was an assumption of the presence/absence analyses.

The PCR employed 60 Vbeta primers together with 13 Jbeta primers. Produced via immunoSEQ multiplex PCR; TCRdb's table is partial and in-frame only. The table gives roughly 80,000 clones; the top ten clones make up about 1.1% of it. This chain joins TRBV30 and TRBJ1-4; D not certain. Sequencing used PBMCs. This TCR was recovered from a woman younger than 45 in good health and CMV-seronegative. The CDR3 coding sequence is TGTGCCTGGAGCGAGGAGGGCTCGGCGGAAAAACTGTTTTTT. Protein sequence: CAWSEEGSAEKLFF.